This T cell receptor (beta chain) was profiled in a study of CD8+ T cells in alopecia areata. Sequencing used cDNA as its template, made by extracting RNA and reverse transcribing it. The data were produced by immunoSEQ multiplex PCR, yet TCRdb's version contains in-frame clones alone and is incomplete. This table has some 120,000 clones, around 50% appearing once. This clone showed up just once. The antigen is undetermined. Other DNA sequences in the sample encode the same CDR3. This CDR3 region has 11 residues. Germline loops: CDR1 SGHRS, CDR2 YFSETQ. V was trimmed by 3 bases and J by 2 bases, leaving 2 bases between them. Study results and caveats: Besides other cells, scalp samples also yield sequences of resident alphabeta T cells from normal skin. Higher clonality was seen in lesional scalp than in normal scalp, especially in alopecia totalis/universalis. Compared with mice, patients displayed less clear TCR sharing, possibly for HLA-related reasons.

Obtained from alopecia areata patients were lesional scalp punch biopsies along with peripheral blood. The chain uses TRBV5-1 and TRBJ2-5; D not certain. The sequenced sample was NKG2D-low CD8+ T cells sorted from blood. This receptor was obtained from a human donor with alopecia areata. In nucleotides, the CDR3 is TGCGCCAGCAGCTCACAAGAGACCCAGTACTTC. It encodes CASSSQETQYF.